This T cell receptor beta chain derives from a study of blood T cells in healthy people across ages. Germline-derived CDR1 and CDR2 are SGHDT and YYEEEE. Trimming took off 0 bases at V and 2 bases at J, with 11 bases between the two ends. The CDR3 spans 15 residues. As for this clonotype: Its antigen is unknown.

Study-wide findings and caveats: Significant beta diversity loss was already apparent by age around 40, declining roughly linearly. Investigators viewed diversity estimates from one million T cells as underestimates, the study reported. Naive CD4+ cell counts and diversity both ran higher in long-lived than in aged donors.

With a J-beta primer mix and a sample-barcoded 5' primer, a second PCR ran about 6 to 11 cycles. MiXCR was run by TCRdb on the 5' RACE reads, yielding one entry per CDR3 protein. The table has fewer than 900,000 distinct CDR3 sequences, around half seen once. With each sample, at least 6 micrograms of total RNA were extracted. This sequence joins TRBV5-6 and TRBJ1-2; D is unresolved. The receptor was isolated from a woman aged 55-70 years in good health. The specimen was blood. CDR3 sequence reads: CASSLVSYRNYGYTF. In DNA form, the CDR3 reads TGTGCCAGCAGCTTGGTTTCGTACAGAAACTATGGCTACACCTTC. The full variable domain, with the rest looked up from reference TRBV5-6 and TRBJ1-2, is DAGVTQSPTHLIKTRGQQVTLRCSPKSGHDTVSWYQQALGQGPQFIFQYYEEEERQRGNFPDRFSGHQFPNYSSELNVNALLLGDSALYLCASSLVSYRNYGYTFGSGTRLTVV.